A single TCR beta chain is shown here with its context. Its target is not known. The germline gene is not matched at one end of the junction; a read error may be the cause. The germline gives CDR1 SEHNR, CDR2 FQNEAQ (reference sequence). CDR3 length equals 11 residues. This specimen comes from a study of T cell repertoires in cytomegalovirus infection. Notes on the study in general: Individuals carrying CMV plus the relevant HLA were identified by cumulative frequency of public TCR beta families.

Each CDR3 protein gets one entry after TCRdb re-called the reads with MiXCR. The profile shows about 770,000 distinct CDR3 sequences, around 29% of them singletons. This sequence was found in a human donor in good health (CMV status not recorded). Some clones in this sample may be carry-over from other donors' samples. The sequencing here drew on cultured CD8+ T cells from PBMCs, taken from culture after CMV antigen stimulation. The rearrangement joins TRBV7-9 to TRBJ1-1; D not certain. CDR3 amino acids: CVSSYGQEAFF. In DNA, the CDR3 is TGTGTCAGCAGCTACGGGCAAGAAGCTTTCTTT.